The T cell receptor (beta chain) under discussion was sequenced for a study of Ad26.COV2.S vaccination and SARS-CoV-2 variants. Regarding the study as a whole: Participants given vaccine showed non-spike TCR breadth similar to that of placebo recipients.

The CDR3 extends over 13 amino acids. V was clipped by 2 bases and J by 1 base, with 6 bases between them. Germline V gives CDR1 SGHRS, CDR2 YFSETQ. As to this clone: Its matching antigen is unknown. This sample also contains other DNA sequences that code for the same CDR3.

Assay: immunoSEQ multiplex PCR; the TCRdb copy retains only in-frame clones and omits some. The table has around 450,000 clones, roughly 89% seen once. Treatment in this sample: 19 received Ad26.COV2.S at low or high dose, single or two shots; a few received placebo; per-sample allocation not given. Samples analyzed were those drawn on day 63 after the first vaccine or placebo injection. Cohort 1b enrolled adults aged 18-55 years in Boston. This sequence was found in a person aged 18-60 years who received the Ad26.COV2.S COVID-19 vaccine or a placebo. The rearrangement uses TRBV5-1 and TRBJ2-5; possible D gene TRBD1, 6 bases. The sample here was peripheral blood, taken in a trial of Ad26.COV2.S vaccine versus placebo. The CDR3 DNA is TGCGCCAGCAGCTTACAGGGCCAAGAGACCCAGTACTTC. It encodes CASSLQGQETQYF.